What follows are 24 T cell receptor beta chains derived from one specimen sequenced in a study of T cells in Graves' hyperthyroidism and ophthalmopathy. RNA transcripts gave rise to amplified TCR beta CDR3 regions. The HTBI primer set served for first-round RT-PCR of the TCR CDR3. TCRdb processed the multiplex PCR reads anew with MiXCR; each CDR3 protein has one entry. This sample yields fewer than 300,000 distinct CDR3 sequences, of which 25% are seen a single time; approximately 25% belongs to the top ten. Sequenced: blood. These receptors were obtained from a man aged 40-50 years with Graves' hyperthyroidism that later progressed to Graves' ophthalmopathy.

This clonotype was seen at least ten times. This chain joins TRBV5-1 and TRBJ2-5; no reliable D call. Germline V gene lookup returns CDR1 SGHRS and CDR2 YFSETQ. Trimming took 0 bases from V and 5 from J, leaving 14 bases between them. The CDR3 extends over 15 amino acids. In DNA form, the CDR3 reads TGCGCCAGCAGCTTGGTTCAGAGGCCCCTTGAGACCCAGTACTTC. Translated: CASSLVQRPLETQYF.

This clonotype occurred many times. The chain couples TRBV7-3 to TRBJ2-2; no clear D. The germline V and J ends were trimmed by 6 bases and 5 bases, with 7 bases remaining between them. Germline V CDR1 and CDR2: SGHTA, FQGTGA. The CDR3 totals 12 residues. The CDR3, as DNA: TGTGCCAGCAGTTCGGATACCGGGGAGCTGTTTTTT. This sequence encodes CASSSDTGELFF. The whole variable domain, filled in from reference TRBV7-3 and TRBJ2-2, reads GAGVSQTPSNKVTEKGKYVELRCDPISGHTALYWYRQSLGQGPEFLIYFQGTGAADDSGLPNDRFFAVRPEGSVSTLKIQRTERGDSAVYLCASSSDTGELFFGEGSRLTVL.

This clonotype was observed many times. The chain joins TRBV3-1 to TRBJ2-5; D is possibly TRBD1 (6 bases). The germline V and J ends were trimmed by 4 bases and 4 bases, with 19 bases remaining between them. The CDR3 runs to 16 residues. Germline V gives CDR1 LGHDT, CDR2 YNNKEL (reference sequence). CDR3 protein: CASSLIGLDSGETQYF. DNA of the CDR3: TGTGCCAGCAGCCTTATCGGGCTGGACAGTGGAGAGACCCAGTACTTC.

The sample holds many counts of this clonotype. This sequence joins TRBV10-2 and TRBJ2-7; possibly TRBD2 for D (5 bases). CDR1 is WSHSY, CDR2 SAAADI, per germline. The V and J ends lost 7 bases and 0 bases respectively, with 7 bases between them. The CDR3 spans 12 residues. Written as DNA, the CDR3 is TGCGCCAGCATAGGGAGCTCCTACGAGCAGTACTTC. Amino acid sequence: CASIGSSYEQYF.

This clonotype was counted a single time. This rearrangement joins TRBV11-2 to TRBJ2-7; either TRBD1 or TRBD2 may supply D (5 bases each). CDR3 size: 17 residues. Germline CDR1 SGHAT, CDR2 FQNNGV. V lost 3 bases, J lost 2 bases, and 20 bases lay in between. CDR3: CASSLGPMGRTPYEQYF. In DNA, the CDR3 is TGTGCCAGCAGCTTGGGTCCGATGGGACGCACTCCCTACGAGCAGTACTTC.

This rearrangement joins TRBV5-1 to TRBJ1-2, with D possibly TRBD1 on 5 matching bases. Germline CDR1 is SGHRS and CDR2 is YFSETQ. The CDR3 totals 12 residues. Trimming shortened V by 4 bases and J by 6 bases, and 10 bases separated the two germline ends. The CDR3 nucleotides read TGCGCCAGCAGCATGGACACGGATGGCTACACCTTC. Its protein product is CASSMDTDGYTF.

This clonotype was seen a handful of times. The genes are TRBV6-5 and TRBJ2-2, with 11 bases aligning to TRBD2. The CDR3 length is 15 residues. Germline V gene lookup returns CDR1 MNHEY and CDR2 SVGAGI. With 2 bases clipped from V and 5 bases from J, the junction kept 1 base outside the gene matches. The CDR3 reads CASSYGTSGTGELFF. The CDR3 DNA reads as TGTGCCAGCAGTTACGGGACTAGCGGTACCGGGGAGCTGTTTTTT.

This clonotype was picked up one time. The chain is built from TRBV7-2 and TRBJ2-5, with D perhaps matching TRBD2 (6 bases). The CDR3 loop spans 15 amino acids. The V and J ends lost 4 bases and 0 bases respectively, with 12 bases between them. Germline lookup yields CDR1 SGHTA and CDR2 FQGNSA. DNA of the CDR3: TGTGCCAGCAGCTCGAGGCGGGGTAACCAAGAGACCCAGTACTTC. It is translated as CASSSRRGNQETQYF.

The sample holds many counts of this clonotype. CDR3 sequence: CASSQARNTGELFF. DNA for the CDR3: TGCGCCAGCAGCCAAGCTAGGAACACCGGGGAGCTGTTTTTT. The V and J genes are TRBV4-1 and TRBJ2-2; D remains ambiguous. From germline, CDR1 is MGHRA and CDR2 YSYEKL. The CDR3 is 14 residues long. Trimming shortened V by 1 base and J by 1 base, and 4 bases separated the two germline ends.

In this sample, this clonotype turned up many times. The rearrangement uses TRBV6-8 and TRBJ1-1, with D possibly matching TRBD1 (5 bases). V was pared by 2 bases and J by 6 bases, with 7 bases between. CDR3 length: 12 amino acids. Germline V CDR1 and CDR2: MNHGY, SAAAGT. Written as DNA, the CDR3 is TGTGCCAGCAGTTACGGGACGGCTGAAGCTTTCTTT. This codes for CASSYGTAEAFF.

This clonotype was detected ten times or more. This chain links TRBV7-9 with TRBJ2-3, with a tentative D call TRBD2 (6 bases). Germline values: CDR1 SEHNR, CDR2 FQNEAQ (reference sequence). Trimming left V 6 bases short and J 9 bases short, with 19 bases between. CDR3 length: 14 residues. The CDR3 bases are TGTGCCAGCAGGGGGGGAGCTCCTCTCGACACGCAGTATTTT. It translates to CASRGGAPLDTQYF.

This clonotype was observed at least ten times. The chain links TRBV19 to TRBJ1-1; TRBD1 matches 7 bases. This CDR3 comprises 16 residues. Germline lookup yields CDR1 LNHDA and CDR2 SQIVND (reference sequence). After removal of 4 bases from V and 5 bases from J, the junction contained 13 bases not matched to a gene. CDR3 nucleotide sequence: TGTGCCAGTAGTACCACTGTGACAGGGTTCGGTACTGAAGCTTTCTTT. Protein: CASSTTVTGFGTEAFF.

This clonotype was recorded many times. As DNA, the CDR3 is TGTGCCAGTAGTATCGGACAGGGCGACTATGGCTACACCTTC. Its protein product is CASSIGQGDYGYTF. The chain employs TRBV19 and TRBJ1-2; 8 bases agree with TRBD1. CDR1 is LNHDA and CDR2 is SQIVND in the germline V gene (reference sequence). The CDR3 length is 14 residues. V dropped 3 bases and J dropped 3; count of bases not matched to a gene: 3.

This clonotype appeared many times. The genes are TRBV3-1 and TRBJ2-2; 10 bases fit TRBD2. The CDR3 extends over 17 amino acids. Trimming at V came to 4 bases and at J to 5 bases, leaving 10 bases not matched to a gene. CDR1 LGHDT and CDR2 YNNKEL come from the germline V gene (reference sequence). CDR3 in DNA: TGTGCCAGCAGCCCCCAACATCTAGCGGGAGAGACCGGGGAGCTGTTTTTT. Translated, it gives CASSPQHLAGETGELFF.

This clonotype was found many times. The V call is TRBV6-5, the J call TRBJ2-7, with TRBD1 matching over 10 bases. The CDR3 has 15 amino acids. CDR1 is MNHEY, CDR2 SVGAGI, per germline. The V and J ends lost 6 bases and 4 bases, in that order; junction bases with no gene match: 9. The CDR3 sequence is CASSLGDRGRYEQYF. CDR3 in DNA: TGTGCCAGCAGCCTAGGGGACAGGGGAAGGTACGAGCAGTACTTC.

The sample holds many counts of this clonotype. V usage is TRBV3-1 and J usage is TRBJ2-5; D is possibly TRBD1 (5 bases). Trimming removed 5 bases at V and 2 bases at J, with 12 bases between. This CDR3 comprises 14 residues. CDR1 and CDR2 from the germline V gene are LGHDT and YNNKEL (reference sequence). CDR3 bases: TGTGCCAGCAGCTCCACCCAGGGTCAAGAGACCCAGTACTTC. Translating gives CASSSTQGQETQYF.

This clonotype has just one count. The rearrangement joins TRBV27 to TRBJ2-7; either TRBD1 or TRBD2 may fit D (7 bases each). Trimming pared 3 bases from V and 7 bases from J, leaving 16 bases between. The CDR3 runs to 14 residues. Germline CDR1 and CDR2: MNHEY and SMNVEV (reference sequence). The CDR3 sequence: CASSLGQRGEEQYF. The CDR3 nucleotides read TGTGCCAGCAGTTTGGGACAGCGGGGTGAGGAGCAGTACTTC.

There are many counts of this clonotype. This chain uses TRBV30 with TRBJ2-2; D is uncertain. Germline values: CDR1 GTSNPN, CDR2 SVGIG (reference sequence). The germline V and J ends were trimmed by 2 bases and 3 bases, with 7 bases remaining between them. This CDR3 comprises 13 residues. CDR3 residues: CAWSQTYTGELFF. CDR3 DNA sequence: TGTGCCTGGAGTCAGACATACACCGGGGAGCTGTTTTTT.

This clonotype appeared many times. The chain employs TRBV7-8 and TRBJ2-4; D not certain. The CDR3 is 13 residues long. CDR1 SGHVS and CDR2 FQNEAQ come from the germline V gene. The V end was cut by 2 bases, the J end by 4 bases, with 6 bases between. The CDR3 sequence is CASSLRFKNIQYF. DNA of the CDR3: TGTGCCAGCAGCTTAAGGTTTAAAAACATTCAGTACTTC.

This clonotype came up many times. V is TRBV2 and J is TRBJ1-5, with D possibly being TRBD1 (5 bases). Trimming removed 6 bases at V and 2 bases at J, with 23 bases between. Germline V gene lookup returns CDR1 SNHLY and CDR2 FYNNEI. The CDR3 runs 18 residues. The CDR3 here is CASSLTGTPFSRNQPQHF. The DNA for the CDR3 is TGTGCCAGCAGCCTGACCGGGACCCCGTTCAGTCGCAATCAGCCCCAGCATTTT.

This clonotype was observed many times. The rearrangement links TRBV20-1 to TRBJ1-2, with a possible D match to TRBD1 (6 bases). This CDR3 spans 14 amino acids. Trimming removed 3 bases at V and 2 bases at J, with 13 bases between. From germline, CDR1 is DFQATT and CDR2 SNEGSKA (reference sequence). The CDR3 is CSASRAGDNYGYTF. The CDR3 DNA reads TGCAGTGCTAGTAGGGCAGGGGACAACTATGGCTACACCTTC.

This chain connects TRBV29-1 to TRBJ2-5; D is tentatively TRBD1 or TRBD2 (5 bases each). Germline V gene data show CDR1 as SQVTM and CDR2 as ANQGSEA. The CDR3 runs 13 residues. Trimming cost V 3 bases and J 9 bases, with 17 bases left between them. As DNA, the CDR3 is TGCAGCGTTGATGGGAGCCAGGGTTTGGCCCAGTACTTC. Amino acid sequence: CSVDGSQGLAQYF. The full variable domain, completed using reference TRBV29-1 and TRBJ2-5, is SAVISQKPSRDICQRGTSLTIQCQVDSQVTMMFWYRQQPGQSLTLIATANQGSEATYESGFVIDKFPISRPNLTFSTLTVSNMSPEDSSIYLCSVDGSQGLAQYFGPGTRLLVL.

V is TRBV29-1 and J is TRBJ2-5, with D hard to call. V was cut by 7 bases and J by 2 bases, with 14 bases left in between. Germline values: CDR1 SQVTM, CDR2 ANQGSEA. There are 13 residues in the CDR3. CDR3 residues: CSARAVLQETQYF. DNA of the CDR3: TGCAGCGCTAGGGCGGTACTACAAGAGACCCAGTACTTC.

This clonotype was counted between two and nine times. The rearrangement uses TRBV2 and TRBJ2-5; 7 bases line up with TRBD2. This CDR3 spans 15 amino acids. CDR1 and CDR2 from the germline V gene are SNHLY and FYNNEI. Trimming removed 0 bases from V and 4 bases from J; junction bases left unmatched: 5. The CDR3 DNA is TGTGCCAGCAGTGAAGCGGGAGGGCTCCCAGAGACCCAGTACTTC. This codes for CASSEAGGLPETQYF.